Listed below are T cell receptor beta chains from one sample, sequenced in a study of follicular helper T cells after annual influenza vaccination. Method: immunoSEQ multiplex PCR; TCRdb's copy keeps in-frame clones and lacks some. The top ten clones hold roughly 1.1% of a sample with about 27,000 clones, approximately 78% of them seen once. The sequencing here drew on CXCR5+ CD38- circulating T follicular helper cells from blood, taken on the day of influenza vaccination. These receptors came from an adult who received the influenza vaccine. Each CDR3 is given with its conserved first and last residue. The order of the fields is V gene, J gene, clone size, D gene, CDR3 DNA, CDR3 protein. A D gene is named only where the DNA matches it firmly. Expanded clones are given a class, and other clones once, few, many or no size at all.

v_call: TRBV5-1; j_call: TRBJ1-1; clone_size: -; d_call: TRBD1; cdr3_nt: TGCGCCAGCAGCTACACCGGGACAGGGGTTGTCACTGAAGCTTTCTTT; cdr3_aa: CASSYTGTGVVTEAFF
v_call: TRBV11-2; j_call: TRBJ2-1; clone_size: once; d_call: TRBD2; cdr3_nt: TGTGCCAGCAGCTCCATTAGCGGGGGTTACAATGAGCAGTTCTTC; cdr3_aa: CASSSISGGYNEQFF
v_call: TRBV6-6; j_call: TRBJ2-7; clone_size: -; d_call: -; cdr3_nt: TGTGCCAGCACCAATAAAGGGAGCTCCTACGAGCAGTACTTC; cdr3_aa: CASTNKGSSYEQYF
v_call: TRBV28; j_call: TRBJ1-2; clone_size: once; d_call: -; cdr3_nt: TGTGCCAGCAGCGGACAGAGCTATGGCTACACCTTC; cdr3_aa: CASSGQSYGYTF
v_call: TRBV7-8; j_call: TRBJ1-1; clone_size: -; d_call: -; cdr3_nt: TGTGCCAGCAGCTTAGGGTTGCGAGAGGAAGCTTTCTTT; cdr3_aa: CASSLGLREEAFF
v_call: TRBV7-2; j_call: TRBJ1-4; clone_size: -; d_call: TRBD1; cdr3_nt: TGTGCCAGCAGCCCACAGGGGGCTAATGAAAAACTGTTTTTT; cdr3_aa: CASSPQGANEKLFF
v_call: TRBV19; j_call: TRBJ2-3; clone_size: -; d_call: TRBD1; cdr3_nt: TGTGCCAGTAGTAAGGGGGCGAGGTCAGATACGCAGTATTTT; cdr3_aa: CASSKGARSDTQYF
v_call: TRBV29-1; j_call: TRBJ2-1; clone_size: -; d_call: -; cdr3_nt: TGCAGCGTTACCCCCAGCGACAATGAGCAGTTCTTC; cdr3_aa: CSVTPSDNEQFF
v_call: TRBV2; j_call: TRBJ2-7; clone_size: -; d_call: TRBD1; cdr3_nt: TGTGCCAGCAGCCAAAGGGCAGGGGGCGCCTACGAGCAGTACTTC; cdr3_aa: CASSQRAGGAYEQYF
v_call: TRBV5-1; j_call: TRBJ2-2; clone_size: -; d_call: TRBD2; cdr3_nt: TGCGCCAGCAGCTTGTTGACTGGTAGCGGGAGCTTGGGCACCGGGGAGCTGTTTTTT; cdr3_aa: CASSLLTGSGSLGTGELFF
v_call: TRBV10-3; j_call: TRBJ2-6; clone_size: -; d_call: TRBD1; cdr3_nt: TGTGCCATCAGTGGGGACAGGGTCGTGAGCTCTGGGGCCAACGTCCTGACTTTC; cdr3_aa: CAISGDRVVSSGANVLTF
v_call: TRBV4-1; j_call: TRBJ2-5; clone_size: -; d_call: -; cdr3_nt: TGCGCCAGCAGCCAAGAGCTCCGGGACATCCTAGGCGGTTTCCAAGAGACCCAGTACTTC; cdr3_aa: CASSQELRDILGGFQETQYF
v_call: TRBV6-1; j_call: TRBJ2-7; clone_size: -; d_call: TRBD1; cdr3_nt: TGTGCCAGCAGTATTCCGGGACAGGGAGAGCGCCGGCAGTACTTC; cdr3_aa: CASSIPGQGERRQYF
v_call: TRBV30; j_call: TRBJ2-3; clone_size: -; d_call: -; cdr3_nt: TGTGCCTGGAGTGTGGGGCGCACATATACGCAGTATTTT; cdr3_aa: CAWSVGRTYTQYF
v_call: TRBV5-8; j_call: TRBJ1-2; clone_size: -; d_call: TRBD1; cdr3_nt: TGTGCCAGCAGCCGTGGACAGGGCTATGGCTACACCTTC; cdr3_aa: CASSRGQGYGYTF